The 26 T cell receptor beta chains in this list originate from one sample, sequenced in a study of T cell changes during pregnancy in multiple sclerosis. Libraries were prepared by immunoSEQ multiplex PCR; TCRdb keeps only in-frame clonotypes and omits some of them. The sample carries about 40,000 clones, more than 85% recorded once. The starting material was CD8+ T cells from peripheral blood mononuclear cells, obtained before pregnancy. The receptors were gathered from a female donor with multiple sclerosis, enrolled in a pregnancy study.

This clone was counted once. V gene TRBV27 combines with J gene TRBJ2-7; the match to TRBD1 covers 9 bases. V lost 5 bases, J lost 3 bases, and 11 bases stayed unmatched. CDR1 MNHEY and CDR2 SMNVEV come from the germline V gene (reference sequence). The length of the CDR3 is 16 residues. The CDR3 is CASSLGQGLSVYEQYF. The DNA of the CDR3 is TGTGCCAGCAGTCTCGGACAGGGGCTATCCGTCTACGAGCAGTACTTC.

V and J are TRBV5-6 and TRBJ2-1; 10 bases match TRBD2. CDR1 and CDR2 from the germline V gene are SGHDT and YYEEEE. There are 17 residues in the CDR3. The J segment lost 0 bases and the V segment lost 1 base, leaving 4 bases of the junction unmatched. Here the CDR3 DNA reads TGTGCCAGCAGCTTGAAGCGGGAGGGGAGCTCCTACAATGAGCAGTTCTTC. Protein: CASSLKREGSSYNEQFF.

The V gene is TRBV7-8, the J gene TRBJ2-3, with 11 positions matching TRBD2. CDR3 length: 15 amino acids. Germline loops: CDR1 SGHVS, CDR2 FQNEAQ. V shed 6 bases and J 6 bases; nucleotides not matched to a gene: 8. The CDR3 loop is CASRFSGRAADTQYF. The CDR3 DNA follows: TGTGCCAGCAGATTTAGCGGGAGGGCCGCGGATACGCAGTATTTT.

The chain is built from TRBV4-2 and TRBJ1-2; 9 bases match TRBD1. Trimming removed 1 base from V and 6 bases from J; junction bases left unmatched: 3. The germline V gene has CDR1 LGHNA and CDR2 YNFKEQ. CDR3 length equals 14 residues. CDR3 sequence: CASSQGTGENGYTF. The DNA for the CDR3 is TGTGCCAGCAGCCAAGGGACAGGGGAGAATGGCTACACCTTC.

This clone was recorded only once. The rearrangement joins TRBV27 to TRBJ2-7; D possibly corresponds to TRBD2 (5 bases). The germline V gene has CDR1 MNHEY and CDR2 SMNVEV (reference sequence). This CDR3 has 15 residues. V lost 3 bases to trimming and J lost 4 bases, with 16 bases between them. DNA for the CDR3: TGTGCCAGCAGTTTTGGTCGGGGAGAAGGGTACGAGCAGTACTTC. Amino acids: CASSFGRGEGYEQYF.

Only a few counts were recorded for this clone. The V and J genes are TRBV6-1 and TRBJ2-5, with 9 positions matching TRBD2. Germline trimming cut 2 bases from V and 1 base from J; bases unmatched to any gene: 2. Per germline, CDR1 MNHNS and CDR2 SASEGT. This CDR3 spans 15 amino acids. In nucleotides, the CDR3 is TGTGCCAGCAGTGAAATTAGCGGGAGCCAAGAGACCCAGTACTTC. It is translated as CASSEISGSQETQYF.

The chain joins TRBV5-4 to TRBJ2-7, with D perhaps TRBD2 (7 bases). V was trimmed by 0 bases and J by 3 bases, leaving 19 bases between them. The CDR3 loop spans 17 amino acids. Germline CDR1 and CDR2: SGHNT and YYREEE (reference sequence). CDR3 sequence: CASSLEGGGGRSYEQYF. CDR3 coding DNA: TGTGCCAGCAGCTTGGAGGGGGGAGGGGGACGGAGCTACGAGCAGTACTTC.

V is TRBV4-1 and J is TRBJ2-7; D might be TRBD1 (6 bases). Looked up from germline, CDR1 is MGHRA and CDR2 is YSYEKL. V lost 0 bases, J lost 2 bases, and 11 bases lay in between. CDR3 size: 15 residues. CDR3 sequence reads: CASSQDPGTPYEQYF. The CDR3 region has the DNA TGCGCCAGCAGCCAAGACCCCGGGACACCCTACGAGCAGTACTTC.

The chain employs TRBV27 and TRBJ2-2; 13 bases are a match to TRBD2. Germline CDR1 reads MNHEY; CDR2 reads SMNVEV (reference sequence). The CDR3 length is 15 residues. Trimming removed 5 bases from V and 5 bases from J; junction bases left unmatched: 2. The CDR3 region is CASSGTSGVTGELFF. The CDR3 DNA is TGTGCCAGCAGTGGGACTAGCGGGGTAACCGGGGAGCTGTTTTTT.

This chain connects TRBV5-1 to TRBJ2-7, with TRBD2 matching 10 bases. The CDR3 has 14 amino acids. Germline loops: CDR1 SGHRS, CDR2 YFSETQ. The V gene end was trimmed by 0 bases and the J gene end by 4 bases; junction bases not matched to a gene: 1. The chain's CDR3 is CASSLELAGYEQYF. In DNA form, the CDR3 reads TGCGCCAGCAGCTTGGAACTAGCGGGATACGAGCAGTACTTC.

This sequence joins TRBV29-1 and TRBJ1-1; tentative D call: TRBD1 (5 bases). Germline values: CDR1 SQVTM, CDR2 ANQGSEA. V lost 6 bases to trimming and J lost 5 bases, with 19 bases between them. The CDR3 length is 14 residues. The CDR3 is CSVGPGGPGTEAFF. The CDR3 DNA is TGCAGCGTCGGACCGGGGGGTCCGGGGACTGAAGCTTTCTTT.

The V and J genes are TRBV4-3 and TRBJ2-7; possible D gene TRBD2, 5 bases. V lost 0 bases to trimming and J lost 4 bases, with 13 bases between them. This CDR3 has 15 residues. Per germline, CDR1 LGHNA and CDR2 YSLEER. The CDR3 bases are TGCGCCAGCAGCCAAGAAGGAGGACCTACATACGAGCAGTACTTC. Translation: CASSQEGGPTYEQYF.

The chain joins TRBV7-9 to TRBJ2-3; 12 positions agree with TRBD2. CDR3 length: 15 residues. Germline CDR1 reads SEHNR; CDR2 reads FQNEAQ (reference sequence). The junction had 4 bases not matched to a gene; V was cut back by 3 bases and J by 6 bases. The CDR3 reads CASSFASGRADTQYF. CDR3 sequence (DNA): TGTGCCAGCAGCTTTGCTAGCGGGAGGGCTGATACGCAGTATTTT.

V usage is TRBV6-6 and J usage is TRBJ2-2, with D possibly TRBD2 on 5 matching bases. The germline V gene has CDR1 MNHNY and CDR2 SVGAGI (reference sequence). Trimming pared 4 bases from V and 3 bases from J, leaving 15 bases between. The CDR3 is 16 residues long. CDR3 region: CASSSLGQDYTGELFF. The DNA of the CDR3 is TGTGCCAGCAGTTCTCTGGGTCAGGACTACACCGGGGAGCTGTTTTTT.

The CDR3 region is CAWEAVNTEAFF. CDR3 DNA: TGTGCCTGGGAGGCCGTGAACACTGAAGCTTTCTTT. This sequence joins TRBV30 and TRBJ1-1, with no clear D. Germline lookup yields CDR1 GTSNPN and CDR2 SVGIG (reference sequence). This CDR3 spans 12 amino acids. V was trimmed by 5 bases and J by 0 bases, leaving 7 bases between them.

This clone appeared once. DNA of the CDR3: TGTGCCAGCAGTTCCCCCGGGCTGGGAGGCACAGATACGCAGTATTTT. It encodes CASSSPGLGGTDTQYF. The V and J genes are TRBV28 and TRBJ2-3; a weak D match, TRBD2 (5 bases). Germline assignment: CDR1 MDHEN and CDR2 SYDVKM. The ends were cut back, 4 bases at V and 1 base at J, with 15 bases in the middle. This CDR3 contains 16 residues.

This clone was found once. The chain links TRBV7-3 to TRBJ2-6; D is ambiguous. The CDR3 consists of 17 residues. Germline V gives CDR1 SGHTA, CDR2 FQGTGA. The V end lost 3 bases, the J end lost 0 bases, and 12 bases lay between the germline ends. The CDR3 loop is CASSFGVSGSGANVLTF. The CDR3 region has the DNA TGTGCCAGCAGCTTCGGTGTTTCAGGCTCTGGGGCCAACGTCCTGACTTTC.

The chain uses TRBV5-1 and TRBJ1-1; D is ambiguous. The CDR3 length is 14 residues. V gave up 1 base and J gave up 4 bases, with 11 bases separating them. Germline values: CDR1 SGHRS, CDR2 YFSETQ. In DNA form, the CDR3 reads TGCGCCAGCAGCTTGTATTTTGGGAGCACTGAAGCTTTCTTT. Residues: CASSLYFGSTEAFF.

This clone has just one count. This sequence joins TRBV27 and TRBJ2-7, with 13 bases matching TRBD2. The CDR3 extends over 15 amino acids. The germline gives CDR1 MNHEY, CDR2 SMNVEV (reference sequence). V shed 0 bases, J shed 4 bases, and the junction held 0 bases outside the gene matches. The CDR3 DNA follows: TGTGCCAGCAGTTTATCGACTAGCGGGAGGTACGAGCAGTACTTC. It specifies CASSLSTSGRYEQYF.

This clone was recorded only once. The gene calls are TRBV9 and TRBJ2-2, with a tentative D call TRBD2 (6 bases). This CDR3 is 17 amino acids long. Germline V gene lookup returns CDR1 SGDLS and CDR2 YYNGEE. V lost 3 bases and J 1 base, leaving 16 bases between the germline ends. CDR3 DNA: TGTGCCAGCAGCGACAGTTTTGCGGGACTGAACACCGGGGAGCTGTTTTTT. This codes for CASSDSFAGLNTGELFF.

A word on this clone: Mismatch with germline at one junction end may stem from a read error. The chain joins TRBV5-1 to TRBJ2-3, with TRBD2 matching 8 bases. Germline lookup yields CDR1 SGHRS and CDR2 YFSETQ. This CDR3 has 17 residues. Here the CDR3 reads CASSQGLEAGGTDTQYF. CDR3 DNA: TGCGCCAGCAGCCAAGGGCTAGAGGCGGGAGGCACCGATACGCAGTATTTT.

This sequence joins TRBV2 and TRBJ2-1; TRBD2 matches 13 bases. The CDR3 runs 17 residues. V lost 4 bases to trimming and J lost 4 bases; unmatched junction nucleotides: 7. The germline V gene has CDR1 SNHLY and CDR2 FYNNEI. CDR3 residues: CASSGGLAGEFYNEQFF. The DNA of the CDR3 is TGTGCCAGCAGTGGAGGACTAGCGGGAGAATTTTACAATGAGCAGTTCTTC.

This chain links TRBV4-1 with TRBJ1-1; possible D gene TRBD1, 5 bases. The CDR3 runs 17 residues. V was shortened by 3 bases and J by 1 base, with 18 bases between the two germline ends. The germline gives CDR1 MGHRA, CDR2 YSYEKL. The CDR3, as DNA: TGCGCCAGCAGCCAGATGGCGGACACCTTTAAGAACACTGAAGCTTTCTTT. This sequence encodes CASSQMADTFKNTEAFF.

The V call is TRBV9, the J call TRBJ2-7; TRBD1 agrees at 11 bases. V lost 4 bases to trimming and J lost 6 bases; unmatched junction nucleotides: 3. There are 13 residues in the CDR3. The germline CDR1 and CDR2 sequences are SGDLS and YYNGEE. The CDR3: CASSSGQGGEQYF. The CDR3 region has the DNA TGTGCCAGCAGCTCGGGACAGGGGGGCGAGCAGTACTTC.

The rearrangement uses TRBV4-2 and TRBJ2-7; D is unresolved. CDR1 is LGHNA and CDR2 is YNFKEQ in the germline V gene. V was pared by 2 bases and J by 6 bases, with 11 bases between. This CDR3 is built from 13 residues. The DNA of the CDR3 is TGTGCCAGCAGCCAACTTCCATCGGGCGAGCAGTACTTC. This sequence encodes CASSQLPSGEQYF.

The CDR3 region is CASSLSRVQGYTF. CDR3 in DNA: TGTGCCAGCAGTTTATCGAGGGTACAAGGCTACACCTTC. The chain combines TRBV27 with TRBJ1-2; D unclear. This CDR3 region has 13 residues. Trimming removed 0 bases from V and 8 bases from J, with 10 bases in between. Germline values: CDR1 MNHEY, CDR2 SMNVEV (reference sequence).